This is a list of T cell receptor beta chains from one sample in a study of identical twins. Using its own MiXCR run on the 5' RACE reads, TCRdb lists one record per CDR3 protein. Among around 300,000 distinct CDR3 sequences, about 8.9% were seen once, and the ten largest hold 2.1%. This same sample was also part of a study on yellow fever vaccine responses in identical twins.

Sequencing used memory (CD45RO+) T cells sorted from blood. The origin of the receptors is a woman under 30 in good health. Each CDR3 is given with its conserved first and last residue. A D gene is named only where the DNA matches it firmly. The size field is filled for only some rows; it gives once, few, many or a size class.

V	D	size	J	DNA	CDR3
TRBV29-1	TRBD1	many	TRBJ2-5	TGCAGCGTTGAAGGAGGCAGGGGGGAGACCCAGTACTTC	CSVEGGRGETQYF
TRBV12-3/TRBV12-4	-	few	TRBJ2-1	TGTGCCAGCAGCGAACACGGGAGCCCACGCTCCTACAATGAGCAGTTCTTC	CASSEHGSPRSYNEQFF
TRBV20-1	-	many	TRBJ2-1	TGCAGTGCTAGAACCGGGCCCCGGAGCTCCTACAATGAGCAGTTCTTC	CSARTGPRSSYNEQFF
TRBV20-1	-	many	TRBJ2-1	TGCAGTGCTCCCTTGGGGGGCTCCTACAATGAGCAGTTCTTC	CSAPLGGSYNEQFF
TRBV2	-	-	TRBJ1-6	TGTGCCAGCAGCCCCCTGCCGGGGGGAAATTCACCCCTCCACTTT	CASSPLPGGNSPLHF
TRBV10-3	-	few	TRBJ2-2	TGTGCCATCAGTGAGTCGGGGACCGGGGAGCTGTTTTTT	CAISESGTGELFF
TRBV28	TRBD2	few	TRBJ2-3	TGTGCCAGCAGCCAAGTTACGGGGGGGGCTTACCTTGGAACAGATACGCAGTATTTT	CASSQVTGGAYLGTDTQYF
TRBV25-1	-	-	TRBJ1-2	TGTGCCAGCAGCCGACCCAACTATGGCTACACCTTC	CASSRPNYGYTF
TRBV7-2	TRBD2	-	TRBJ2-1	TGTGCCAGCAGCCCTCGACTAGCGGGGGAGAACAATGAGCAGTTCTTC	CASSPRLAGENNEQFF
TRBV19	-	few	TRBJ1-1	TGTGCCAGTAGTATATGGGGTACTGAAGCTTTCTTT	CASSIWGTEAFF
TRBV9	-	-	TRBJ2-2	TGTGCCAGCAGCGTAGCGGCGGGCGCGAACACCGGGGAGCTGTTTTTT	CASSVAAGANTGELFF